This T cell receptor beta chain appears in the sequencing data of a study of HIV-infected children after antiretroviral therapy interruption. Broader study findings: Naive CD4+ Gini coefficient rose by interruption end, suggesting clonal expansion.

Unique molecular identifiers were included in an RNA-based 3' RACE TCR library. TCRdb independently ran MiXCR on the 3' RACE reads; one entry per CDR3 protein. The sample includes about 46,000 distinct CDR3 sequences, roughly 4.5% of them seen just once. Note on this clonotype: The antigen remains unidentified.

Noted treatment: PENTA 11 planned treatment interruption arm or continuous ART arm. V was pared by 3 bases and J by 4 bases, with 6 bases of the junction left unmatched. The CDR3 consists of 15 residues. Germline V gives CDR1 MDHEN, CDR2 SYDVKM. Specimen: CD45RA+ CD4+ T cells from PBMCs, pooled from several time points, collected from a donor given antiretroviral therapy, either interrupted or continuous. Subset meaning: naive CD4+ CD45RA+ CD45RO- T cells. The sequence derives from a pool of human donors with HIV. The chain combines TRBV28 with TRBJ1-2; 9 positions agree with TRBD1. CDR3 amino acids: CASSFGQGISYGYTF. The CDR3, as DNA: TGTGCCAGCAGTTTCGGACAGGGGATTAGCTATGGCTACACCTTC.